This T cell receptor (beta chain) was recovered during a study of beta chain features in type 1 diabetes. At the level of the study: No patient-donor differences in age, gender, total cells or subset yield. Study-level points and caveats: Among patients with Type 1 diabetes, TCRB CDR3s were moderately but significantly shorter in every one of the four CD4+ subsets.

Trimming left V 4 bases short and J 1 base short, with 5 bases between. Germline CDR1 is MNHEY and CDR2 is SMNVEV (reference sequence). The CDR3 covers 12 residues. Note on this clone: Antigen unknown.

Expressed TCRB transcripts were sequenced because the entire RNA isolate underwent reverse transcription. Method: immunoSEQ multiplex PCR; TCRdb's copy keeps in-frame clones and lacks some. The table records roughly 50,000 clones, around 40% of them present only once. This TCR derives from a man aged 25 to 45 with type 1 diabetes. The J gene is TRBJ2-7, the V gene TRBV27, with no clear D. The sample taken for sequencing was stem cell memory CD4+ T cells from blood. The CDR3 DNA is TGTGCCAGCAGTTCTGCGTCCTACGAGCAGTACTTC. As protein: CASSSASYEQYF.